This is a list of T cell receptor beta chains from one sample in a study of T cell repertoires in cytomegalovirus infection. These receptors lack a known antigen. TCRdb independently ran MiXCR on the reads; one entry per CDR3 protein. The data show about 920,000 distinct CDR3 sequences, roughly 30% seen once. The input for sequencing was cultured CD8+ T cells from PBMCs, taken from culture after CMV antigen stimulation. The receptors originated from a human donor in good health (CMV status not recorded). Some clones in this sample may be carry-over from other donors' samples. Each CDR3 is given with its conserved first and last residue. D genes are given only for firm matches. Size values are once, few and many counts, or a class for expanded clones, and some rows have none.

CASSPDFSGETQYF	TGTGCCAGCAGCCCCGACTTCTCTGGGGAGACCCAGTACTTC	.	.	TRBV5-4	TRBJ2-5
CASRKLQVRTEAFF	TGTGCCAGCAGGAAACTACAGGTCCGGACTGAAGCTTTCTTT	.	.	TRBV6-1	TRBJ1-1
CASRPPGGQGSTEAFF	TGCGCCAGCAGACCCCCCGGGGGACAGGGTAGCACTGAAGCTTTCTTT	TRBD1	.	TRBV4-1	TRBJ1-1
CASSLEAATQETQYF	TGTGCCAGCAGTTTAGAGGCAGCTACTCAAGAGACCCAGTACTTC	.	.	TRBV28	TRBJ2-5
CASSQDQGEGFNYGYTF	TGTGCCAGCAGCCAAGATCAAGGGGAGGGTTTTAACTATGGCTACACCTTC	.	.	TRBV11-2	TRBJ1-2
CASSFWTGQNTEAFF	TGTGCCAGCAGCTTCTGGACAGGACAGAACACTGAAGCTTTCTTT	TRBD1	few	TRBV7-9	TRBJ1-1
CASGRLRDRYNEQFF	TGTGCCAGCGGGCGACTGCGGGACAGATACAATGAGCAGTTCTTC	.	many	TRBV7-6	TRBJ2-1
CASSISGTGITDTQYF	TGTGCCAGCAGCATTTCCGGGACAGGGATAACAGATACGCAGTATTTT	TRBD1	many	TRBV7-9	TRBJ2-3
CASTGPQRQPQHF	TGTGCCAGCACGGGACCCCAGCGGCAGCCCCAGCATTTT	.	.	TRBV28	TRBJ1-5
CASSLPLVPIYYEQFF	TGTGCCAGCAGCCTACCCCTGGTGCCTATATACTATGAGCAGTTCTTC	.	.	TRBV5-5	TRBJ2-1
CASSLGQGISLNTEAFF	TGTGCCAGCAGCTTGGGACAGGGGATTTCCCTGAACACTGAAGCTTTCTTT	TRBD1	.	TRBV5-4	TRBJ1-1
CASSLAAGIVETQYF	TGTGCCAGCTCCCTAGCGGCGGGAATAGTGGAGACCCAGTACTTC	TRBD2	few	TRBV27	TRBJ2-5
CASSPYMNTEAFF	TGTGCCAGCAGTCCTTACATGAACACTGAAGCTTTCTTT	.	many	TRBV27	TRBJ1-1
CASSYSPGGAVEQFF	TGTGCCAGCAGTTACTCGCCCGGGGGGGCCGTTGAGCAGTTCTTC	TRBD2	.	TRBV6-8	TRBJ2-1
CASSEESEETQYF	TGTGCCAGCAGTGAGGAGAGTGAAGAGACCCAGTACTTC	.	.	TRBV25-1	TRBJ2-5
CASSSLRDRDYNEQFF	TGTGCCAGCAGTTCCCTCAGGGACAGGGACTACAATGAGCAGTTCTTC	TRBD1	.	TRBV12-3/TRBV12-4	TRBJ2-1
CASSSGSATNEKLFF	TGTGCCAGCAGCTCAGGGTCTGCAACTAATGAAAAACTGTTTTTT	.	.	TRBV12-3/TRBV12-4	TRBJ1-4
CASSEARGVETQYF	TGTGCCAGCAGTGAAGCGAGGGGGGTTGAGACCCAGTACTTC	.	.	TRBV6-1	TRBJ2-5
CASEGQGAWETQYF	TGTGCCAGCGAGGGACAGGGGGCGTGGGAGACCCAGTACTTC	TRBD1	.	TRBV11-2	TRBJ2-5
CASSNSGGRLNNEQFF	TGTGCCAGCAGTAACAGCGGGGGGCGGCTTAATAATGAGCAGTTCTTC	TRBD2	.	TRBV6-2/TRBV6-3	TRBJ2-1
CASTTGGRMNTEAFF	TGTGCCAGTACCACCGGGGGACGTATGAACACTGAAGCTTTCTTT	.	.	TRBV19	TRBJ1-1
CARRANTGELFF	TGTGCCAGACGGGCGAACACCGGGGAGCTGTTTTTT	.	.	TRBV11-2	TRBJ2-2
CASRLSKQARGEKLFF	TGTGCCAGCAGACTGTCCAAACAGGCCAGGGGTGAAAAACTGTTTTTT	.	many	TRBV12-3/TRBV12-4	TRBJ1-4
CASNQLRGRGEAFF	TGTGCCAGCAACCAACTACGGGGCAGGGGGGAAGCTTTCTTT	TRBD1	.	TRBV7-9	TRBJ1-1
CSVAYTGGHGYTF	TGCAGCGTCGCATACACTGGGGGCCATGGCTACACCTTC	.	.	TRBV29-1	TRBJ1-2
CASSYSYYNEQFF	TGTGCCAGCAGTTACTCGTATTACAATGAGCAGTTCTTC	.	few	TRBV6-6	TRBJ2-1
CASSTSVRGNEQFF	TGTGCCAGTAGCACATCCGTCAGGGGCAATGAGCAGTTCTTC	.	.	TRBV19	TRBJ2-1
CASDDREDADTQYF	TGTGCCAGTGACGACAGGGAAGACGCAGATACGCAGTATTTT	TRBD1	.	TRBV19	TRBJ2-3
CASSFGGDGYEQYF	TGTGCCAGCAGCTTTGGGGGGGATGGGTACGAGCAGTACTTC	TRBD2	.	TRBV11-2	TRBJ2-7
CATSQAGTGVAETQYF	TGTGCCACCAGCCAAGCCGGGACAGGGGTTGCAGAGACCCAGTACTTC	TRBD1	.	TRBV15	TRBJ2-5
CASSERLAPTAGELFF	TGTGCCAGCAGTGAAAGACTAGCCCCTACCGCCGGGGAGCTGTTTTTT	TRBD2	.	TRBV6-1	TRBJ2-2
CASSLAGAGGAGTQYF	TGTGCCAGCAGCTTAGCCGGTGCAGGGGGCGCTGGCACCCAGTACTTC	TRBD1	.	TRBV7-6	TRBJ2-5
CATSDLDSNQPQHF	TGTGCCACCAGTGACCTTGACAGCAATCAGCCCCAGCATTTT	.	many	TRBV24-1	TRBJ1-5
CASSYGGVGNTIYF	TGTGCCAGCAGTTACGGCGGGGTTGGAAACACCATATATTTT	.	many	TRBV6-5	TRBJ1-3
CASSLAPSGYTF	TGTGCCAGCAGCTTGGCACCATCCGGCTACACCTTC	.	many	TRBV7-9	TRBJ1-2
CASGLGSRVTYEQYF	TGTGCTAGTGGTTTGGGGTCCAGGGTTACCTACGAGCAGTACTTC	.	.	TRBV12-5	TRBJ2-7
CASSSTQGPPDSPLHF	TGTGCCAGCAGCTCGACACAGGGCCCTCCTGATTCACCCCTCCACTTT	.	few	TRBV7-9	TRBJ1-6
CASSPVTRGFYNEQFF	TGTGCCAGCAGCCCGGTTACTAGGGGATTCTACAATGAGCAGTTCTTC	.	.	TRBV11-2	TRBJ2-1
CASSASGTGELFF	TGTGCCAGCAGCGCTAGTGGCACCGGGGAGCTGTTTTTT	.	.	TRBV9	TRBJ2-2
CASILGWERGTEAFF	TGTGCCAGCATCTTAGGGTGGGAGAGAGGCACTGAAGCTTTCTTT	.	.	TRBV6-2/TRBV6-3	TRBJ1-1
CASSQVGDRGRRYGYTF	TGCGCCAGCAGCCAAGTGGGGGACAGGGGGCGCCGCTATGGCTACACCTTC	TRBD1	.	TRBV4-1	TRBJ1-2